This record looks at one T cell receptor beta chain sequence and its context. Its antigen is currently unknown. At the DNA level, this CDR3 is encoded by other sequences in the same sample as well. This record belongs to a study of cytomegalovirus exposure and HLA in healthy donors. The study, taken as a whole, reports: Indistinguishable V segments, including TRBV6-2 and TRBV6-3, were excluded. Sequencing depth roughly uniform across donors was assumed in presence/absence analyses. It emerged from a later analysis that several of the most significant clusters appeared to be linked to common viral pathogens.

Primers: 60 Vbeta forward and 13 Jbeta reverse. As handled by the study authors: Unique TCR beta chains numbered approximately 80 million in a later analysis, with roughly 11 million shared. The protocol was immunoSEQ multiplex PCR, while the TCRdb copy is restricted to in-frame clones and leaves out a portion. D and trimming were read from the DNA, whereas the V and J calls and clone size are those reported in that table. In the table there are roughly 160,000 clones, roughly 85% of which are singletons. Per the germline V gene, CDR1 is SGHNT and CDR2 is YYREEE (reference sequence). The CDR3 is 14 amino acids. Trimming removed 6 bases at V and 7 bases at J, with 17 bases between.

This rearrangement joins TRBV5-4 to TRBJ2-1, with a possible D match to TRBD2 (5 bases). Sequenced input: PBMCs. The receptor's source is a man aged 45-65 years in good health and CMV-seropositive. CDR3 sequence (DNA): TGTGCCAGCAACCAAGGACTTCACAGTAATGAGCAGTTCTTC. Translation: CASNQGLHSNEQFF.